The 10 T cell receptor beta chains in this list originate from one sample, sequenced in a study of neurological immune-mediated disorders. TCRdb fed the 5' RACE reads into MiXCR, producing one record per CDR3 protein. Among tens of thousands of distinct CDR3 sequences listed, around 4% were seen once. Input material: PBMCs. Every receptor here comes from a man aged 25 to 40 with multiple sclerosis.

This clonotype was seen more than once but under ten times. The chain couples TRBV5-1 to TRBJ1-1; D uncertain. Germline V gene lookup returns CDR1 SGHRS and CDR2 YFSETQ. This CDR3 comprises 15 residues. Trimming took off 3 bases at V and 1 base at J, with 13 bases between the two ends. CDR3 amino acids: CASSSSPPENTEAFF. CDR3 nucleotides: TGCGCCAGCAGCTCTTCCCCGCCAGAGAACACTGAAGCTTTCTTT.

This clonotype was counted at least ten times. The genes are TRBV20-1 and TRBJ2-2; 7 bases agree with TRBD1. The V and J ends lost 4 bases and 6 bases, in that order; junction bases with no gene match: 5. Germline CDR1 is DFQATT and CDR2 is SNEGSKA (reference sequence). The CDR3 runs 13 residues. CDR3 protein: CSAIPTGAGELFF. In DNA form, the CDR3 reads TGCAGTGCTATTCCAACAGGGGCCGGGGAGCTGTTTTTT.

This clonotype was seen many times. The V call is TRBV7-8, the J call TRBJ2-7, with 13 bases fitting TRBD2. The germline V gene encodes CDR1 SGHVS and CDR2 FQNEAQ. The CDR3 extends over 18 amino acids. J gave up 0 bases and V 6 bases, and 11 bases lay outside the gene matches. The CDR3 reads CASSLPGLAGISSYEQYF. For the CDR3, the DNA is TGTGCCAGCAGTTTGCCGGGACTAGCGGGGATCAGCTCCTACGAGCAGTACTTC.

This clonotype was observed many times. The rearrangement uses TRBV20-1 and TRBJ2-1, with TRBD1 identical over 8 bases. This CDR3 has 14 residues. The V and J ends lost 3 bases and 4 bases, in that order; junction bases with no gene match: 5. Germline CDR1 DFQATT, CDR2 SNEGSKA (reference sequence). The DNA of the CDR3 is TGCAGTGCTAGCCGTACAGGGGGGTACAATGAGCAGTTCTTC. This translates into CSASRTGGYNEQFF.

This clonotype was seen ten or more times. The chain combines TRBV6-5 with TRBJ2-1, with 12 bases matching TRBD2. J gave up 7 bases and V 6 bases, and 13 bases lay outside the gene matches. The length of the CDR3 is 17 residues. From germline, CDR1 is MNHEY and CDR2 SVGAGI. CDR3 nucleotide sequence: TGTGCCAGCAGCCGCGCGGCTAGCGGGGGGGATAGGAATGAGCAGTTCTTC. Protein product: CASSRAASGGDRNEQFF.

In this sample, this clonotype turned up many times. This rearrangement joins TRBV7-8 to TRBJ2-5; 12 bases agree with TRBD1. This CDR3 region has 17 residues. Per the germline V gene, CDR1 is SGHVS and CDR2 is FQNEAQ. Losses at the gene ends were 4 bases for V and 4 bases for J; bases not matched to a gene: 10. The CDR3 DNA sequence: TGTGCCAGCAGCTCCCGGGACAGGGGGCGCGTCGGAGAGACCCAGTACTTC. As protein: CASSSRDRGRVGETQYF.

This rearrangement joins TRBV7-8 to TRBJ1-1; D not certain. This CDR3 region has 15 residues. In germline, CDR1 is SGHVS, CDR2 FQNEAQ. Trimming pared 1 base from V and 2 bases from J, leaving 11 bases between. CDR3 region: CASSLGTGFNTEAFF. Written as DNA, the CDR3 is TGTGCCAGCAGCTTAGGTACCGGGTTTAACACTGAAGCTTTCTTT.

In its sample, this clonotype was seen many times. The V call is TRBV20-1, the J call TRBJ2-5; 10 bases match TRBD2. This CDR3 region has 17 residues. Germline-derived CDR1 and CDR2 are DFQATT and SNEGSKA (reference sequence). Trimming removed 6 bases from V and 4 bases from J; junction bases left unmatched: 17. CDR3 nucleotide sequence: TGCAGTGCCCAGGGGCTAGCGGGGGATCGCGGCGGAGAGACCCAGTACTTC. Protein product: CSAQGLAGDRGGETQYF.

In its sample, this clonotype was seen many times. The CDR3 protein is CASSIRDSPGYEQYF. CDR3 DNA: TGTGCCAGCAGCATAAGGGACAGTCCCGGCTACGAGCAGTACTTC. The gene calls are TRBV9 and TRBJ2-7; TRBD1 matches at 7 bases. The germline gives CDR1 SGDLS, CDR2 YYNGEE. Germline trimming cut 4 bases from V and 3 bases from J; bases unmatched to any gene: 10. The CDR3 length is 15 residues.

This clonotype was counted at least ten times. V usage is TRBV20-1 and J usage is TRBJ2-1, with 8 bases identical to TRBD2. The CDR3 extends over 15 amino acids. Germline V gives CDR1 DFQATT, CDR2 SNEGSKA (reference sequence). V was clipped by 6 bases and J by 4 bases; unmatched bases: 11. The DNA of the CDR3 is TGCAGTGCGAGCGGGGGCCCAAGGGCTTACAATGAGCAGTTCTTC. This translates into CSASGGPRAYNEQFF.